A single sample gave rise to the 7 T cell receptor beta chains below, sequenced in a study of T cell clonality in common variable immunodeficiency. Study-wide points: Fewer deletions and N-nucleotide insertions were reportedly seen in common variable immunodeficiency TCR beta sequences.

The repertoire was sequenced with immunoSEQ multiplex PCR; TCRdb's copy has only in-frame clones and lacks some. This sample has tens of thousands of clones, each found more than once. Which antigens these TCRs recognize remains unknown. Sequenced input: peripheral blood mononuclear cells. These receptors came from a human donor with common variable immunodeficiency.

In its sample, this clone was seen a few times. Sequence at one end of the junction differs from germline and may be a read error. Read sequence stops 3 residues before the CDR3 end, and the germline J gene provides the missing end. V is TRBV19 and J is TRBJ2-7; TRBD2 matches 11 bases. The V gene's germline CDR1 is LNHDA and CDR2 SQIVND (reference sequence). There are 14 residues in the CDR3. The CDR3 bases that were read are TGTGCCAGTAGCATAGCGGGGGGGCCCTACGAG. It is translated as CASSIAGGPYE. The whole CDR3 protein is CASSIAGGPYEQYF.

In this sample, this clone turned up a few times. With the read ending 3 residues before the CDR3 end, the germline J gene is used to fill in that end. The genes are TRBV7-9 and TRBJ2-5, with D tentatively TRBD1 (7 bases). CDR3 length: 14 amino acids. V was trimmed by 5 bases and J by 3 bases, leaving 13 bases between them. The germline V gene encodes CDR1 SEHNR and CDR2 FQNEAQ (reference sequence). CDR3 DNA, as far as it was read: TGTGCCAGCAGCCGGAGGGACAGAGAAGAGACC. Residues: CASSRRDREET. Given in full, the CDR3 is CASSRRDREETQYF. The full variable domain, in which reference TRBV7-9 and TRBJ2-5 provide the parts outside the CDR3, is DTGVSQNPRHKITKRGQNVTFRCDPISEHNRLYWYRQTLGQGPEFLTYFQNEAQLEKSRLLSDRFSAERPKGSFSTLEIQRTEQGDSAMYLCASSRRDREETQYFGPGTRLLVL.

Of note for this clone: The sequence runs out 3 residues before the end of the CDR3; the remainder is reconstructed from the germline J gene. The gene calls are TRBV30 and TRBJ1-2; D is undetermined. The CDR3 spans 11 residues. Trimming cost V 4 bases and J 4 bases, with 7 bases left between them. The germline V gene encodes CDR1 GTSNPN and CDR2 SVGIG (reference sequence). The sequenced CDR3 bases are TGTGCCTGGATATCTTTCTATGGC. Its translation is CAWISFYG. The CDR3, in full, reads CAWISFYGYTF.

In regard to this clone: Read data end 3 residues before the CDR3 end; the end is taken from the germline J gene. This chain joins TRBV2 and TRBJ2-7, with D perhaps TRBD1 (5 bases). V lost 3 bases and J lost 2, with 14 bases in between. Germline lookup yields CDR1 SNHLY and CDR2 FYNNEI. This CDR3 is 15 amino acids long. The covered CDR3 bases are TGTGCCAGCAGTGAGTCGCGATCCAGGGCCTACGAG. Amino acids: CASSESRSRAYE. The entire CDR3 reads CASSESRSRAYEQYF.

In this sample, this clone turned up a few times. The sequence runs out 3 residues before the end of the CDR3; the remainder is reconstructed from the germline J gene. Other DNA sequences in the sample encode the same CDR3. The V call is TRBV18, the J call TRBJ1-1; the match to TRBD1 covers 7 bases. The CDR3 contains 14 residues. Germline CDR1 KGHSH, CDR2 LQKENI. Trimming removed 6 bases from V and 1 base from J; junction bases left unmatched: 5. The DNA read from the CDR3 is TGTGCCAGCTCCCCGGGACAGAGGAACACTGAA. Amino acids: CASSPGQRNTE. The full CDR3 is CASSPGQRNTEAFF. The full variable domain, completed using reference TRBV18 and TRBJ1-1, is NAGVMQNPRHLVRRRGQEARLRCSPMKGHSHVYWYRQLPEEGLKFMVYLQKENIIDESGMPKERFSAEFPKEGPSILRIQQVVRGDSAAYFCASSPGQRNTEAFFGQGTRLTVV.

As regards this clone: From the germline J gene comes the end of the CDR3, since the read stops 3 residues before it. The rearrangement joins TRBV7-2 to TRBJ1-5, with a tentative D call TRBD1 (6 bases). V lost 8 bases to trimming and J lost 7 bases, with 18 bases between them. The CDR3 extends over 14 amino acids. Germline-derived CDR1 and CDR2 are SGHTA and FQGNSA. The CDR3 DNA, read in part, is TGTGCCAGCGGGTACAGGGAGGGGTACCAGCCC. Amino acids: CASGYREGYQP. The full CDR3 sequence reads CASGYREGYQPQHF.

This clone is medium-sized by share. The read ends 3 residues shy of where the CDR3 ends; the end is completed using the germline J gene. The rearrangement joins TRBV6-2 or TRBV6-3 to TRBJ2-2; 9 bases line up with TRBD1. Per the germline V gene, CDR1 is MNHEY and CDR2 is SVGEGT. After removal of 6 bases from V and 3 bases from J, the junction contained 8 bases not matched to a gene. This CDR3 comprises 16 residues. CDR3 DNA (partial): TGTGCCAGCAGGCCTACAGGGGGCGCGTACACCGGGGAG. Translating gives CASRPTGGAYTGE. The full CDR3 is CASRPTGGAYTGELFF.